These T cell receptor beta chains were read from a single sample in a study of beta chain features in type 1 diabetes. Profiled with immunoSEQ multiplex PCR; TCRdb holds only in-frame clones, not every one. Found here are 600,000 or so clones, 9.5% to 15% of them singletons; the top ten hold around 0.12%. The specimen sequenced was naive CD4+ T cells from blood. The receptors shown here come from a man younger than 40 with type 1 diabetes. Both conserved end residues are part of each CDR3. The D gene is left open where the match is weak. A clone size is listed for some rows: how often the clone was seen (once, few, many), or a class if it is expanded.

clone size	J gene	V gene	D gene	CDR3 DNA	CDR3 protein
-	TRBJ1-1	TRBV7-9	-	TGTGCCAGCAGCTTAGGAGACCCCCGAGGCACTGAAGCTTTCTTT	CASSLGDPRGTEAFF
few	TRBJ2-1	TRBV11-2	TRBD2	TGTGCCAGCAGCTTACATCAAGCGGGGAGTGACGGTGAGCAGTTCTTC	CASSLHQAGSDGEQFF
-	TRBJ2-7	TRBV19	TRBD2	TGTGCCAGTAGTAAAGGGACTAGCGGGCCCTACGAGCAGTACTTC	CASSKGTSGPYEQYF
few	TRBJ1-4	TRBV7-9	-	TGTGCCAGCAGCTCACAGGGTGGGGATGAAAAACTGTTTTTT	CASSSQGGDEKLFF
few	TRBJ1-6	TRBV6-6	TRBD1	TGTGCCAGTTTGGGACAGTATAATTCACCCCTCCACTTT	CASLGQYNSPLHF
few	TRBJ1-2	TRBV9	TRBD1	TGTGCCAGCAGCGAAGCCGGGACAGGTTTGTGGGATGGCTACACCTTC	CASSEAGTGLWDGYTF
few	TRBJ2-1	TRBV7-6	-	TGTGCCAGCAGCTTAGCCGGATCGGCAGGGGCCCAGTTCTTC	CASSLAGSAGAQFF
few	TRBJ1-5	TRBV6-1	-	TGTGCCAGCAGGGGGACAATAAATCAGCCCCAGCATTTT	CASRGTINQPQHF
few	TRBJ1-2	TRBV4-3	-	TGCGCCAGCAGCCAAGATAGGCCACCCGATGGCTACACCTTC	CASSQDRPPDGYTF
-	TRBJ1-5	TRBV7-9	-	TGTGCCAGCAGCTTAGATCGGGATCAGCCCCAGCATTTT	CASSLDRDQPQHF
few	TRBJ2-3	TRBV14	TRBD1	TGTGCCAGCAGCCCCAGGACAGGGCTCGCAGATACGCAGTATTTT	CASSPRTGLADTQYF
-	TRBJ2-7	TRBV25-1	TRBD1	TGTGCCAGCAGTGAAGCCGGACAGGGGGGCGAGCAGTACTTC	CASSEAGQGGEQYF
few	TRBJ1-2	TRBV25-1	-	TGTGCCAGCAGTGGGGCAGGACGGAACAACTATGGCTACACCTTC	CASSGAGRNNYGYTF
-	TRBJ1-6	TRBV5-4	-	TGTGCCAGCAGCTCCGTGGAGGGAAGAAATTCACCCCTCCACTTT	CASSSVEGRNSPLHF
-	TRBJ2-2	TRBV6-1	-	TGTGCCAGCAGTTCAACCGGGGAGCTGTTTTTT	CASSSTGELFF
-	TRBJ2-7	TRBV15	TRBD2	TGTGCCACCAGCAGAGGACTAGCGGGCTCCTACGAGCAGTACTTC	CATSRGLAGSYEQYF
-	TRBJ2-4	TRBV14	-	TGTGCCAGCAGCCAAGCTATATTTGAACTAGCCAAAAACATTCAGTACTTC	CASSQAIFELAKNIQYF
-	TRBJ1-1	TRBV4-2	-	TGTGCCAGCAGCTCCCGTAGGGGGGCAACACGAACTGAAGCTTTCTTT	CASSSRRGATRTEAFF
few	TRBJ1-5	TRBV19	-	TGTGCCAGTAGTATAAGGGCAGGGGTTCAGCCCCAGCATTTT	CASSIRAGVQPQHF
few	TRBJ2-1	TRBV4-3	TRBD2	TGCGCCAGCAGCCCCCGGACTAGCGGGGAGTACAATGAGCAGTTCTTC	CASSPRTSGEYNEQFF
few	TRBJ1-4	TRBV11-2	-	TGTGCCAGCAGCTTAAGTGGAAAACTGTTTTTT	CASSLSGKLFF
-	TRBJ2-7	TRBV19	TRBD1	TGTGCCAGTCTGACAGGGGTTAGTTACGAGCAGTACTTC	CASLTGVSYEQYF
few	TRBJ1-2	TRBV30	TRBD1	TGTGCCTGGAGCCAAGGACAGGGGCAGCCTTATGGCTACACCTTC	CAWSQGQGQPYGYTF
few	TRBJ1-4	TRBV18	TRBD1	TGTGCCAGCTCTCACGAGGGGGCAACAACTAATGAAAAACTGTTTTTT	CASSHEGATTNEKLFF
once	TRBJ1-5	TRBV4-3	-	TGCGCCAGCAGCCAAGATAGCGGTACCAACAATCAGCCCCAGCATTTT	CASSQDSGTNNQPQHF
-	TRBJ1-3	TRBV30	-	TGTGCCTGGCAAGGATCCTCTGGAAACACCATATATTTT	CAWQGSSGNTIYF
few	TRBJ2-7	TRBV28	TRBD2	TGTGCCAGCAGGCGCTGGGCGGGGGGCCCTCTTACCTACGAGCAGTACTTC	CASRRWAGGPLTYEQYF
-	TRBJ1-2	TRBV4-2	-	TGTGCCAGCAGCCAAGGATCTGGGGTCGAATATGGCTACACCTTC	CASSQGSGVEYGYTF
few	TRBJ2-1	TRBV18	-	TGTGCCAGCTCACTCAAACCCAAGGGTGGGCAGTTCTTC	CASSLKPKGGQFF
-	TRBJ2-5	TRBV15	TRBD1	TGTGCCACCAGCAGAGATTGGACAGGCCAAGAGACCCAGTACTTC	CATSRDWTGQETQYF
few	TRBJ2-5	TRBV4-3	TRBD2	TGCGCCAGCAGCCATGCTGCGGGGGGGGAAGAGACCCAGTACTTC	CASSHAAGGEETQYF
-	TRBJ1-1	TRBV5-1	-	TGCGCCAGCAGCGCCATGGGGGTGAACACTGAAGCTTTCTTT	CASSAMGVNTEAFF
few	TRBJ2-2	TRBV2	TRBD1	TGTGCCAGCGCTGGACAGGGCGGCGGGGAGCTGTTTTTT	CASAGQGGGELFF
-	TRBJ1-2	TRBV7-9	-	TGTGCCAGCAGCTTCCCCTCATCGGGACGGACTAACTATGGCTACACCTTC	CASSFPSSGRTNYGYTF
-	TRBJ2-7	TRBV9	TRBD1	TGTGCCAGCAGTGGACAGGGGAGACCCTACGAGCAGTACTTC	CASSGQGRPYEQYF
few	TRBJ2-6	TRBV30	-	TGTGCCTGGAGAGTGTCCGGGGCCAACGTCCTGACTTTC	CAWRVSGANVLTF
-	TRBJ2-7	TRBV29-1	TRBD1	TGCAGCGTTGAAGATCAAGGGACAGGGGGCGACGAGCAGTACTTC	CSVEDQGTGGDEQYF
-	TRBJ1-2	TRBV2	-	TGTGCCAGCAGTGACACAGGGAGAGTTAGTTATGGCTACACCTTC	CASSDTGRVSYGYTF
few	TRBJ2-7	TRBV10-1	-	TGCGCCAGCAGTGAGTCTCCCGGACAAAACGAGCAGTACTTC	CASSESPGQNEQYF
-	TRBJ2-4	TRBV5-4	-	TGTGCCAGCAGCTTAACAGGGAACCGTGGCATTCAGTACTTC	CASSLTGNRGIQYF
-	TRBJ2-5	TRBV30	TRBD1	TGTGCCTCCGCACAGGGGCCCCGCGTGGAGACCCAGTACTTC	CASAQGPRVETQYF
few	TRBJ2-1	TRBV30	TRBD2	TGTGCCTGCCAAACCGTAGCGGGGCGCCTCAATGAGCAGTTCTTC	CACQTVAGRLNEQFF
few	TRBJ1-5	TRBV21-1	-	TGTGCCAGCAGCAAATTAGGTATGGGGAAGGGTCAGCCCCAGCATTTT	CASSKLGMGKGQPQHF
few	TRBJ2-3	TRBV5-8	-	TGTGCCAGCAGCTTGGAAGATACGCAGTATTTT	CASSLEDTQYF
once	TRBJ2-7	TRBV6-5	-	TGTGCCAGCAGCCGCAAGGACTACGAGCAGTACTTC	CASSRKDYEQYF
-	TRBJ1-5	TRBV7-2	-	TGTGCCAGCAGCCCGCAAGTCTATAGCAATCAGCCCCAGCATTTT	CASSPQVYSNQPQHF
few	TRBJ1-2	TRBV6-5	TRBD1	TGTGCCAGCAGTTACTCAGGGGGCAACTATGGCTACACCTTC	CASSYSGGNYGYTF
few	TRBJ1-3	TRBV30	-	TGTGCCTGGAGTGGACAGATCTCTGGAAACACCATATATTTT	CAWSGQISGNTIYF
few	TRBJ2-1	TRBV5-1	TRBD1	TGCGCCAGCAGCTTCACAGGGGGCACCTACAATGAGCAGTTCTTC	CASSFTGGTYNEQFF
-	TRBJ1-6	TRBV9	-	TGTGCCAGCAGCGTAGGGAGGGACCCCTTCAATTCACCCCTCCACTTT	CASSVGRDPFNSPLHF
-	TRBJ2-7	TRBV5-1	-	TGCGCCAGCAGGTCATCCTACGAGCAGTACTTC	CASRSSYEQYF
-	TRBJ2-6	TRBV18	TRBD2	TGTGCCAGCTCACCAACGGGGGGCTCTGGGGCCAACGTCCTGACTTTC	CASSPTGGSGANVLTF
-	TRBJ1-1	TRBV23-1	-	TGCGCCAGCAGTTCTCCGACTTCCTTGAACACTGAAGCTTTCTTT	CASSSPTSLNTEAFF